This is a list of T cell receptor beta chains from one sample in a study of T cell repertoires in cytomegalovirus infection. One entry per CDR3 protein results from TCRdb running MiXCR on the reads. The table shows around 900,000 distinct CDR3 sequences, with less than 35% occurring only once. These receptors lack a known antigen. Sequencing was performed on cultured CD8+ T cells from PBMCs, taken from culture after CMV antigen stimulation. The receptors originated from a human donor in good health (CMV status not recorded). Some clones in this sample may be carry-over from other donors' samples. The CDR3 runs from the conserved cysteine through the conserved F or W. Each record gives: D gene, J gene, clone size, V gene, CDR3 protein, CDR3 DNA. A D gene is named only where the DNA matches it firmly. Only part of the rows carry a size: once, few, many, or a class if the clone is expanded.

. TRBJ2-7 . TRBV7-9 CASSPLAYEQYF TGTGCCAGCTCCCCGTTGGCCTACGAGCAGTACTTC
. TRBJ2-3 . TRBV28 CASSLGISHTDTQYF TGTGCCAGCAGTTTGGGTATCTCCCACACAGATACGCAGTATTTT
TRBD1 TRBJ1-6 few TRBV7-8 CASWQGVFNSPLHF TGTGCCAGCTGGCAGGGGGTCTTTAATTCACCCCTCCACTTT
TRBD1 TRBJ1-2 . TRBV7-9 CASSPGQDDYTF TGTGCCAGCAGCCCCGGACAGGACGACTACACCTTC
. TRBJ1-3 . TRBV13 CASSLGRDTIYF TGTGCCAGCAGCTTGGGGCGAGACACCATATATTTT
TRBD1 TRBJ1-1 . TRBV7-6 CASSHRDRVSTEEAFF TGTGCCAGCAGTCACCGGGACAGGGTTTCTACGGAGGAAGCTTTCTTT
TRBD2 TRBJ2-5 many TRBV28 CASNEREGLAGGFQETQYF TGTGCCAGCAACGAAAGGGAAGGACTAGCGGGGGGATTTCAAGAGACCCAGTACTTC
. TRBJ1-1 few TRBV4-2 CASSQDFLGTEAFF TGTGCCAGCAGCCAAGATTTCCTGGGCACTGAAGCTTTCTTT
TRBD1 TRBJ1-2 few TRBV6-1 CASRGQRRDNYGYTF TGTGCCAGCAGGGGACAGCGCAGAGACAACTATGGCTACACCTTC
. TRBJ2-1 . TRBV13 CASSLGGRRHNEQFF TGTGCCAGCAGCTTAGGCGGCAGGAGGCACAATGAGCAGTTCTTC
. TRBJ2-5 few TRBV29-1 CSVVTGDRSMAQYF TGCAGCGTTGTCACCGGCGACAGGTCAATGGCCCAGTACTTC
. TRBJ2-7 . TRBV6-1 CASREGMGVPYEQYF TGTGCCAGCAGGGAGGGTATGGGTGTGCCCTACGAGCAGTACTTC
. TRBJ2-1 many TRBV6-1 CASSPTGDNEQFF TGTGCCAGCAGTCCCACGGGGGACAATGAGCAGTTCTTC
. TRBJ1-4 few TRBV25-1 CASSRRGGEKLFF TGTGCCAGCAGTAGGAGGGGAGGAGAAAAACTGTTTTTT
. TRBJ1-2 many TRBV12-3/TRBV12-4 CASSLIWRAGAIIPYGYTF TGTGCCAGCAGTTTAATTTGGAGGGCAGGGGCGATAATCCCCTATGGCTACACCTTC
TRBD1 TRBJ1-2 few TRBV19 CATISGTEPYGYTF TGTGCCACTATTTCCGGGACAGAACCCTATGGCTACACCTTC
. TRBJ2-3 . TRBV4-1 CASSQPGTDTQYF TGCGCCAGCAGCCAACCGGGGACAGATACGCAGTATTTT
. TRBJ2-5 . TRBV4-1 CASSQGKGMETQYF TGCGCCAGCAGCCAAGGAAAGGGGATGGAGACCCAGTACTTC
. TRBJ1-1 . TRBV19 CASSIDPNTEAFF TGTGCCAGTAGTATAGACCCGAACACTGAAGCTTTCTTT
. TRBJ1-1 . TRBV10-2 CASYLEGTRPKLAFF TGCGCCAGCTATCTGGAAGGAACCAGGCCAAAGCTCGCTTTCTTT
. TRBJ1-1 . TRBV2 CASSQDSPMNTEAFF TGTGCCAGCAGTCAGGACAGCCCGATGAACACTGAAGCTTTCTTT
. TRBJ1-1 many TRBV7-8 CASSLRQEAFF TGTGCCAGCAGCCTACGACAGGAAGCTTTCTTT
. TRBJ1-4 . TRBV27 CASSLGQNNEKLFF TGTGCCAGCAGTTTAGGGCAGAATAATGAAAAACTGTTTTTT
. TRBJ2-3 many TRBV12-3/TRBV12-4 CASSLAQDSTDTQYF TGTGCCAGCAGTTTAGCGCAGGACAGCACAGATACGCAGTATTTT
TRBD1 TRBJ1-1 . TRBV7-9 CASSSRGLSGKNTEAFF TGTGCCAGCAGCTCCAGGGGGCTGTCTGGCAAGAACACTGAAGCTTTCTTT
. TRBJ2-5 once TRBV6-5 CASSYSSLMGETQYF TGTGCCAGCAGTTACTCGAGTCTTATGGGAGAGACCCAGTACTTC
. TRBJ1-1 few TRBV4-2 CASSQETRGTEAFF TGTGCCAGCAGCCAAGAAACGAGGGGTACTGAAGCTTTCTTT
. TRBJ1-3 many TRBV7-6 CASSLAWVPEDTIYF TGTGCCAGCAGCTTAGCTTGGGTCCCTGAAGACACCATATATTTT
TRBD1 TRBJ1-2 few TRBV6-5 CASSYSKLGTGGEDYGYTF TGTGCCAGCAGTTACTCGAAGTTAGGGACAGGGGGAGAGGACTATGGCTACACCTTC
. TRBJ1-1 few TRBV6-1 CASSVNPGPTEAFF TGTGCCAGCAGTGTAAACCCAGGACCCACTGAAGCTTTCTTT
TRBD1 TRBJ1-2 . TRBV4-1 CASSQVMDREDYGYTF TGCGCCAGCAGCCAAGTTATGGACAGGGAGGACTATGGCTACACCTTC
TRBD2 TRBJ2-3 few TRBV11-2 CASSPWTSGGAHTQYF TGTGCCAGCAGCCCTTGGACTAGCGGGGGGGCACATACGCAGTATTTT
TRBD1 TRBJ1-2 once TRBV10-3 CAISESDGTTGDYGYTF TGTGCCATCAGTGAGTCCGACGGAACTACAGGGGACTATGGCTACACCTTC
. TRBJ2-7 . TRBV27 CASSLVGPSYEQYF TGTGCCAGCAGTTTGGTAGGGCCCTCCTACGAGCAGTACTTC
TRBD2 TRBJ2-1 many TRBV7-2 CASSIFSSGGAGNEQFF TGTGCCAGCAGCATCTTTTCTAGCGGGGGGGCCGGCAATGAGCAGTTCTTC
. TRBJ1-5 few TRBV4-1 CASSQDPPELGFNQPQHF TGCGCCAGCAGCCAAGATCCTCCGGAATTAGGATTTAATCAGCCCCAGCATTTT
TRBD2 TRBJ2-5 . TRBV6-5 CASSYSVAGGEIQYF TGTGCCAGCAGTTACTCGGTTGCGGGGGGGGAGATCCAGTACTTC
TRBD2 TRBJ2-1 many TRBV7-9 CASSLQTRTSGGPRNEQFF TGTGCCAGCAGCCTGCAGACCCGGACTAGCGGGGGCCCTCGGAATGAGCAGTTCTTC
. TRBJ2-2 . TRBV13 CASSLRGGVTGELFF TGTGCCAGCAGCTTACGCGGGGGCGTCACCGGGGAGCTGTTTTTT
TRBD1 TRBJ1-1 few TRBV10-3 CAISESDRVNTEAFF TGTGCCATCAGTGAGTCGGACAGGGTGAACACTGAAGCTTTCTTT
TRBD2 TRBJ2-7 . TRBV7-6 CASSFGGEAYEQYF TGTGCCAGCAGCTTCGGGGGGGAGGCCTACGAGCAGTACTTC
TRBD2 TRBJ2-1 many TRBV7-9 CASSFGLAGGIYNEQFF TGTGCCAGCAGCTTCGGACTAGCGGGGGGGATATACAATGAGCAGTTCTTC
. TRBJ2-1 many TRBV6-1 CASMRDKAEQAKFF TGTGCCAGCATGCGGGACAAAGCGGAGCAGGCTAAGTTCTTC
. TRBJ1-4 . TRBV6-1 CASIPRVVTNEKLFF TGTGCCAGCATCCCCAGGGTTGTAACTAATGAAAAACTGTTTTTT
. TRBJ2-3 few TRBV12-3/TRBV12-4 CASSSPHSPGDTQYF TGTGCCAGCAGTTCGCCGCACTCGCCGGGCGATACGCAGTATTTT
. TRBJ2-5 . TRBV6-6 CASSYQPGLRTKGETQYF TGTGCCAGCAGTTACCAGCCCGGGCTGCGTACCAAGGGCGAGACCCAGTACTTC
. TRBJ1-1 . TRBV7-3 CACSFGGNTEAFF TGTGCCTGCAGCTTTGGGGGAAACACTGAAGCTTTCTTT
. TRBJ2-1 few TRBV15 CATSIGGPGNEQFF TGTGCCACCAGCATCGGGGGGCCCGGGAATGAGCAGTTCTTC